A selection of T cell receptor beta chains follows, all from one sample in a study of blood T cell repertoires in COVID-19. Some clones are missing from TCRdb's copy, which holds only in-frame ones; the method was immunoSEQ multiplex PCR. In the table there are about 310,000 clones, around 87% of which are singletons. The sequenced sample consisted of peripheral blood. These receptors came from a woman aged 45-65 years who had recovered from COVID-19. The CDR3 runs from the conserved cysteine through the conserved F or W. A D gene is named only where the DNA matches it firmly. The listing skips clone size in some rows; elsewhere it reads once, few, many or a size class.

clone size: once; V gene: TRBV28; D gene: TRBD1; J gene: TRBJ2-3; CDR3 protein: CASSENGGQGITDTQYF; CDR3 DNA: TGTGCCAGCAGTGAAAACGGAGGACAGGGGATCACAGATACGCAGTATTTT
clone size: .; V gene: TRBV5-6; D gene: .; J gene: TRBJ2-5; CDR3 protein: CASSWDPREKETQYF; CDR3 DNA: TGTGCCAGCAGCTGGGACCCCCGGGAGAAGGAGACCCAGTACTTC
clone size: .; V gene: TRBV30; D gene: .; J gene: TRBJ2-7; CDR3 protein: CAWSVLGPKNYEQYF; CDR3 DNA: TGTGCCTGGAGTGTACTTGGTCCGAAAAATTACGAGCAGTACTTC
clone size: .; V gene: TRBV27; D gene: TRBD1; J gene: TRBJ1-1; CDR3 protein: CASTTGPGAEAFF; CDR3 DNA: TGTGCCAGCACGACAGGGCCGGGCGCTGAAGCTTTCTTT
clone size: few; V gene: TRBV7-9; D gene: .; J gene: TRBJ1-2; CDR3 protein: CASSSLQGLYGYTF; CDR3 DNA: TGTGCCAGCAGCTCATTACAGGGATTATATGGCTACACCTTC
clone size: once; V gene: TRBV27; D gene: TRBD1; J gene: TRBJ1-6; CDR3 protein: CASSPWTGENSPLHF; CDR3 DNA: TGTGCCAGCAGTCCATGGACAGGGGAGAATTCACCCCTCCACTTT
clone size: .; V gene: TRBV7-3; D gene: TRBD1; J gene: TRBJ2-6; CDR3 protein: CASSLDRAGGANVLTF; CDR3 DNA: TGTGCCAGCAGCTTGGACAGGGCGGGTGGGGCCAACGTCCTGACTTTC
clone size: .; V gene: TRBV6-5; D gene: .; J gene: TRBJ2-1; CDR3 protein: CASSYGGSYNEQFF; CDR3 DNA: TGTGCCAGCAGTTACGGGGGGTCCTACAATGAGCAGTTCTTC
clone size: .; V gene: TRBV25-1; D gene: TRBD1; J gene: TRBJ1-2; CDR3 protein: CASAGGYYGYTF; CDR3 DNA: TGTGCCAGCGCAGGGGGGTACTATGGCTACACCTTC
clone size: .; V gene: TRBV15; D gene: .; J gene: TRBJ1-1; CDR3 protein: CATSNGRVSEAFF; CDR3 DNA: TGTGCCACCAGCAACGGGAGGGTATCTGAAGCTTTCTTT